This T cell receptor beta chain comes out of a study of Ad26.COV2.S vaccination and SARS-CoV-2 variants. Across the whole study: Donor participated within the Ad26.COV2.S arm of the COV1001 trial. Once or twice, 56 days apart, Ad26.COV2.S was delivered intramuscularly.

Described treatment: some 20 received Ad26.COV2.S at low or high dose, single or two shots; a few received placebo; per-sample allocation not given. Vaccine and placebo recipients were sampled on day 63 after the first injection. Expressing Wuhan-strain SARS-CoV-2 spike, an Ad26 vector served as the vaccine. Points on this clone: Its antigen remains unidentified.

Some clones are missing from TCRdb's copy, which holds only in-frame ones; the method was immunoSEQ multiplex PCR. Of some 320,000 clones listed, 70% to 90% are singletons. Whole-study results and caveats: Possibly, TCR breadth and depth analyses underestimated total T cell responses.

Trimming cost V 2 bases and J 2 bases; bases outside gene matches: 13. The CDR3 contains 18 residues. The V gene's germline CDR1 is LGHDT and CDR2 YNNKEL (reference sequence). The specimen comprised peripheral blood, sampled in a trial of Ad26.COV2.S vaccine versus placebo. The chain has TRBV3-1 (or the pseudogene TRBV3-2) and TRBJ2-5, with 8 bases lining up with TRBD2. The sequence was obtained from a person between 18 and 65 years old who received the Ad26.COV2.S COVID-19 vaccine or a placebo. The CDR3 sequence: CASSQSALGAGGQETQYF. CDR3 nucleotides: TGTGCCAGCAGCCAAAGTGCCCTGGGGGCGGGGGGTCAAGAGACCCAGTACTTC.